The clone carrying this TCR beta chain came up once. Other DNA sequences in this sample translate to the same CDR3. Germline values: CDR1 GTSNPN, CDR2 SVGIG (reference sequence). This CDR3 spans 13 amino acids. The germline V and J ends were trimmed by 0 bases and 4 bases, with 9 bases remaining between them. Original processing methods: Reference gene primer amplification yielded estimated nucleated cell counts. Repertoires were generated with immunoSEQ multiplex PCR, while TCRdb's copy carries only in-frame clones and drops some. V and J calls and clone size are those listed in that table; D and trimming were worked out from the DNA. The top ten clones hold more than 9% of a sample with 100,000 to 150,000 clones, under 85% of them seen once. These data are taken from a study of blood T cell repertoires in COVID-19. Study as a whole: Whether acute or convalescent, the COVID-19 samples came from the United States, Italy and Spain. The cDNA or gDNA used as material had been derived from T cells, B-cell-depleted T cells, or PBMCs.

The sample consisted of peripheral blood. The chain uses TRBV30 and TRBJ1-1; possibly TRBD1 for D (5 bases). This clonotype originated in a woman aged 60-70 years with acute or convalescent COVID-19. The CDR3 region has the DNA TGTGCCTGGAGTGTACTGGGGGGCACTGAAGCTTTCTTT. Encoded protein: CAWSVLGGTEAFF.